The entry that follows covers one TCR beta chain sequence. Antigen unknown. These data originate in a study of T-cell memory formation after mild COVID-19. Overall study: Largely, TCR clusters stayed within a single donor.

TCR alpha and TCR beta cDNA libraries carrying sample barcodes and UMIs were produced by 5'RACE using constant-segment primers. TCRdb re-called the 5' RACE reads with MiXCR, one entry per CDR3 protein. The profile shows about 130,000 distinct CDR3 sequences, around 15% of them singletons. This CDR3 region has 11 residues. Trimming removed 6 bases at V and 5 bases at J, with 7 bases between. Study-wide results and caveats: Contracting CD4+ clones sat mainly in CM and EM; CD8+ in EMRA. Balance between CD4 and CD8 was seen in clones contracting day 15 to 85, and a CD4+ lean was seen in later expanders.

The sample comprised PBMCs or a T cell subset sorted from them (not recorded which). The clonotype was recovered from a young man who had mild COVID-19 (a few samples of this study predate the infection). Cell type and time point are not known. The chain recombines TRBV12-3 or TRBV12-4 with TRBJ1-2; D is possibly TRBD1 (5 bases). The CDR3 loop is CASRAGYGYTF. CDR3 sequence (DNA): TGTGCCAGCAGGGCAGGGTATGGCTACACCTTC.